This T cell receptor beta chain originates from a study of blood T cell repertoires in COVID-19. The repertoire was sequenced with immunoSEQ multiplex PCR; TCRdb's copy has only in-frame clones and lacks some. The table has about 70,000 clones, about 85% seen once; the top ten hold 5.1%. After removal of 4 bases from V and 7 bases from J, the junction contained 8 bases not matched to a gene. The CDR3 length is 15 residues. CDR1 and CDR2 from the germline V gene are MDHEN and SYDVKM. The sample comprised peripheral blood. The sequence came from a man of 80 years or more with acute or convalescent COVID-19. The chain employs TRBV28 and TRBJ1-5; 9 bases fit TRBD1. The CDR3 DNA follows: TGTGCCAGCAGTTCTCCGGGACAGGGTGACCAGCCCCAGCATTTT. Translation: CASSSPGQGDQPQHF.